The clone carrying this T cell receptor beta chain was seen more than once but under ten times. The CDR3 runs 12 residues. These data originate in a study of blood T cell repertoires in COVID-19. Clones were read by immunoSEQ multiplex PCR, and TCRdb kept only the in-frame ones, dropping some. The table lists 150,000 to 190,000 clones, 70% to 90% of them singletons. Source material: peripheral blood. This clonotype was sampled from an older woman with COVID-19, enrolled during active disease. This chain connects TRBV21-1 to TRBJ2-7; whether TRBD1, the table's D call, matches the DNA was not checked. TRBV21-1 is a pseudogene locus. CDR3 DNA sequence: TGTGCCAGCCCACAGGGGGATTACGAGCAGTACGTC. Translation: CASPQGDYEQYV.